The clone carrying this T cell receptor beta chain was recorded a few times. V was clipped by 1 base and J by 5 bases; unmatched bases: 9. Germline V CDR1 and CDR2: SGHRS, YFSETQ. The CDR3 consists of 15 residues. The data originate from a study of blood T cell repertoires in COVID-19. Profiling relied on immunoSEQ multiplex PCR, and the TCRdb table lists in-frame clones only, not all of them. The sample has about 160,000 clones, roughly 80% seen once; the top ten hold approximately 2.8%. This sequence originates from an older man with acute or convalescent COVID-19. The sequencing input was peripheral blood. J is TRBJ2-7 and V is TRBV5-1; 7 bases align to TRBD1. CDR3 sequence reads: CASSLPTGNRDEQYF. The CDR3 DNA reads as TGCGCCAGCAGCTTGCCGACAGGGAACCGGGACGAGCAGTACTTC.